This TCR beta chain was sequenced for a study of breast tumors, draining lymph nodes, adjacent tissues. Each CDR3 protein is one row after TCRdb ran MiXCR on the multiplex PCR reads. The repertoire holds fewer than 150,000 distinct CDR3 sequences, with less than 25% as singletons. The lymph nodes were axillary draining lymph nodes from breast cancer patients. Germline assignment: CDR1 SGHRS and CDR2 YFSETQ. Deletions cut 5 bases from V and 7 bases from J, with 12 bases between. The CDR3 is made up of 13 amino acids. This clonotype showed up many times. The chain has TRBV5-1 and TRBJ2-2; D not resolved. The sequencing input was axillary lymph node tissue. The source of this sequence is a female donor with breast cancer. Some clones in this sample may be carry-over from other donors' samples. CDR3 nucleotides: TGCGCCAGCAGGGGTCAGGTGGTCGGGGAGCTGTTTTTT. It translates to CASRGQVVGELFF.